The 5 T cell receptor beta chains below all came from one sample that was sequenced in a study of CD4 T cells in relation to SARS-CoV-2 and coronaviruses. These receptors are not linked to any known antigen. Unexposed donor CD4+ T cells date from about 2011-2018, before the COVID-19 pandemic. Isolation of CD4+ T cells took place after around eleven days in culture. Profiled with immunoSEQ multiplex PCR; TCRdb holds only in-frame clones, not every one. The table lists 15,000 to 17,000 clones, around four fifths of them singletons. The sequencing input was CD4+ T cells from PBMCs, cultured in vitro. These receptors were collected from a human donor in good health.

The J gene is TRBJ2-5, the V gene TRBV4-2; a possible D gene is TRBD2 (6 bases). The CDR3 length is 16 residues. CDR1 and CDR2 (germline): LGHNA, YNFKEQ. V shed 0 bases and J shed 1 base, with 12 bases lying between them. The CDR3 is CASSQEWSGAQETQYF. CDR3 bases: TGTGCCAGCAGCCAAGAGTGGTCGGGAGCCCAAGAGACCCAGTACTTC.

The rearrangement joins TRBV27 to TRBJ1-1; D might be TRBD1 (6 bases). V was cut by 1 base and J by 6 bases, with 12 bases left in between. The germline gives CDR1 MNHEY, CDR2 SMNVEV (reference sequence). CDR3 length equals 14 residues. In DNA, the CDR3 is TGTGCCAGCAGTTTATTGTCAGGGGTCGCTGAAGCTTTCTTT. Amino acids: CASSLLSGVAEAFF.

This clone has more than one count but fewer than ten. The chain carries TRBV2 and TRBJ2-7, with a tentative D call TRBD2 (7 bases). CDR1 and CDR2 from the germline V gene are SNHLY and FYNNEI. The length of the CDR3 is 13 residues. Trimming removed 3 bases at V and 6 bases at J, with 12 bases between. CDR3 sequence (DNA): TGTGCCAGCAGTGATGGGGAGGGGGTCGAGCAGTACTTC. Translating it yields CASSDGEGVEQYF.

The rearrangement joins TRBV28 to TRBJ2-5; D gene ambiguous. CDR1 is MDHEN and CDR2 is SYDVKM in the germline V gene. With 2 bases removed from V and 1 base from J, the gap between germline ends came to 17 bases. This CDR3 has 17 residues. CDR3 DNA: TGTGCCAGCAGTTTAAGATTCGATGGGCTTCCCCAAGAGACCCAGTACTTC. It encodes CASSLRFDGLPQETQYF.

This chain joins TRBV15 and TRBJ1-5; a possible D gene is TRBD1 (5 bases). Trimming left V 0 bases short and J 2 bases short, with 8 bases between. Germline V gene lookup returns CDR1 LNHNV and CDR2 YYDKDF (reference sequence). The length of the CDR3 is 15 residues. DNA of the CDR3: TGTGCCACCAGCAGAGATTTCAGGGGCAATCAGCCCCAGCATTTT. This codes for CATSRDFRGNQPQHF.